These 27 T cell receptor beta chains came from one sample sequenced in a study of PD-L1 blockade in urothelial cancer. The repertoire was sequenced with immunoSEQ multiplex PCR; TCRdb's copy has only in-frame clones and lacks some. Of about 83,000 clones in the sample, approximately 86% were seen once. The input for sequencing was PBMCs, taken around atezolizumab (anti-PD-L1) treatment. The receptors derive from a woman in her 70s with urothelial cancer.

V usage is TRBV4-3 and J usage is TRBJ2-2; TRBD2 matches 9 bases. Germline V gives CDR1 LGHNA, CDR2 YSLEER. This CDR3 region has 17 residues. The V gene end was trimmed by 0 bases and the J gene end by 1 base; junction bases not matched to a gene: 3. CDR3 in DNA: TGCGCCAGCAGCCAAGATTTTAGCGGGGGGAACACCGGGGAGCTGTTTTTT. Translating it yields CASSQDFSGGNTGELFF.

The table lists this clone with a few counts. The chain is built from TRBV5-1 and TRBJ1-5, with D uncertain. The germline CDR1 and CDR2 sequences are SGHRS and YFSETQ. Trimming took 4 bases from V and 5 from J, leaving 13 bases between them. The CDR3 extends over 14 amino acids. CDR3 DNA: TGCGCCAGCAGCCCTGACGGAGCTTATCAGCCCCAGCATTTT. This gives the protein CASSPDGAYQPQHF.

This rearrangement joins TRBV18 to TRBJ1-4; 8 nucleotides agree with TRBD1. Germline V gene lookup returns CDR1 KGHSH and CDR2 LQKENI. The trim removed 0 bases at V and 3 bases at J, leaving 9 bases unmatched. The CDR3 loop spans 18 amino acids. Here the CDR3 reads CASSPPGPGGVPNEKLFF. CDR3 DNA sequence: TGTGCCAGCTCACCACCGGGCCCAGGGGGCGTTCCTAATGAAAAACTGTTTTTT.

V and J are TRBV2 and TRBJ2-3; D is unclear. From germline, CDR1 is SNHLY and CDR2 FYNNEI. V was cut by 7 bases and J by 0 bases, with 11 bases left in between. This CDR3 region has 14 residues. The CDR3 nucleotides are TGTGCCAGCAATCCCCCCCGGAGCACAGATACGCAGTATTTT. Translating gives CASNPPRSTDTQYF.

This chain connects TRBV5-1 to TRBJ2-2; 9 positions agree with TRBD1. The germline V gene has CDR1 SGHRS and CDR2 YFSETQ. J lost 3 bases, V lost 3 bases, and 3 bases had no gene match. There are 15 residues in the CDR3. DNA for the CDR3: TGCGCCAGCAGCTCGGGACAGGGAGACACCGGGGAGCTGTTTTTT. Translating it yields CASSSGQGDTGELFF.

The chain is built from TRBV7-7 and TRBJ2-5; TRBD2 matches at 15 bases. CDR3 length: 18 amino acids. Germline CDR1 reads SSHAT; CDR2 reads FNYEAQ (reference sequence). Trimming took 1 base from V and 5 from J; bases not matched to a gene: 8. CDR3 residues: CASSLGGLAGGVLETQYF. The CDR3 coding sequence is TGTGCCAGCAGCTTAGGCGGACTAGCGGGAGGGGTGTTGGAGACCCAGTACTTC. Full variable domain (missing parts from reference TRBV7-7 and TRBJ2-5): GAGVSQSPRYKVTKRGQDVTLRCDPISSHATLYWYQQALGQGPEFLTYFNYEAQPDKSGLPSDRFSAERPEGSISTLTIQRTEQRDSAMYRCASSLGGLAGGVLETQYFGPGTRLLVL.

The chain employs TRBV21-1 and TRBJ2-5; the table's D gene call, TRBD1, was not cross checked with the DNA. TRBV21-1 is designated a pseudogene. This CDR3 has 14 amino acids. CDR3 bases: TGTGCCAGCAGCAACGCCGGGACAACTTGGACCCAGTACTTC. It translates to CASSNAGTTWTQYF.

J is TRBJ2-7 and V is TRBV6-5, with 10 positions matching TRBD1. Unmatched junction bases numbered 6, after V lost 4 bases and J lost 3 bases. CDR1 is MNHEY and CDR2 is SVGAGI in the germline V gene. The CDR3 has 15 amino acids. This CDR3 is CASSSPDRGVYEQYF. The CDR3 nucleotides are TGTGCCAGCAGTTCACCGGACAGGGGGGTCTACGAGCAGTACTTC.

The chain is built from TRBV6-5 and TRBJ1-2; D is uncertain. This CDR3 is built from 15 residues. V was cut by 0 bases and J by 0 bases, with 8 bases left in between. The germline CDR1 and CDR2 sequences are MNHEY and SVGAGI. CDR3 loop: CASSYSGGTNYGYTF. CDR3 nucleotide sequence: TGTGCCAGCAGTTACTCAGGCGGAACTAACTATGGCTACACCTTC.

The chain employs TRBV4-1 and TRBJ2-5, with TRBD2 matching over 10 bases. The CDR3 totals 18 residues. CDR1 is MGHRA, CDR2 YSYEKL, per germline. The V segment lost 2 bases and the J segment 2 bases; nucleotides outside the gene matches: 11. The chain's CDR3 is CASSQTSSGSPQQETQYF. CDR3 sequence (DNA): TGCGCCAGCAGCCAAACGTCTAGCGGGAGTCCTCAACAAGAGACCCAGTACTTC.

The V and J genes are TRBV9 and TRBJ2-7; 10 bases align to TRBD1. J was trimmed by 1 base and V by 2 bases; bases with no gene match: 6. In germline, CDR1 is SGDLS, CDR2 YYNGEE. The CDR3 has 16 amino acids. DNA of the CDR3: TGTGCCAGCAGCGTGCACCGGGACAGGGGATCCTACGAGCAGTACTTC. Its protein product is CASSVHRDRGSYEQYF.

The chain links TRBV7-6 to TRBJ1-3; 7 positions agree with TRBD1. The CDR3 is 16 amino acids. The junction had 7 bases not matched to a gene; V was cut back by 5 bases and J by 0 bases. Germline assignment: CDR1 SGHVS and CDR2 FNYEAQ. The CDR3 DNA reads TGTGCCAGCAGCCCAGGGACAGCGAGCTCTGGAAACACCATATATTTT. This encodes CASSPGTASSGNTIYF.

The V gene is TRBV28, the J gene TRBJ2-1, with a tentative D call TRBD2 (6 bases). CDR1 is MDHEN, CDR2 SYDVKM, per germline. The CDR3 totals 16 residues. V shed 5 bases and J shed 7 bases, with 21 bases lying between them. The CDR3 nucleotides are TGTGCCAGCAGTCCCCTGGGGCTAGCGTTGACGAATGAGCAGTTCTTC. This translates into CASSPLGLALTNEQFF.

The chain carries TRBV10-3 and TRBJ2-1; 7 bases align to TRBD2. Germline V gene sequence: CDR1 ENHRY, CDR2 SYGVKD. CDR3 length: 18 residues. Unmatched junction bases numbered 17, after V lost 7 bases and J lost 2 bases. CDR3 loop: CAITAGVESSSAYNEQFF. DNA of the CDR3: TGTGCCATCACGGCGGGAGTTGAGAGTTCTTCAGCCTACAATGAGCAGTTCTTC.

The chain couples TRBV6-1 to TRBJ2-1; D call uncertain. Germline-derived CDR1 and CDR2 are MNHNS and SASEGT. V dropped 2 bases and J dropped 5 bases, with 10 bases sitting between them. This CDR3 has 14 amino acids. CDR3 DNA: TGTGCCAGCAGTGAATTGGGCAGCCACAATGAGCAGTTCTTC. Translation: CASSELGSHNEQFF.

The CDR3 nucleotides read TGTGCTAGTGGTTTGGTACGGGGACAGCAACGGGCCTACGAGCAGTACTTC. Translating it yields CASGLVRGQQRAYEQYF. V is TRBV12-5 and J is TRBJ2-7; TRBD1 matches 7 bases. This CDR3 comprises 17 residues. Germline CDR1 reads LGHNT; CDR2 reads FRNRAP. V lost 0 bases, J lost 2 bases, and 10 bases stayed unmatched.

This sequence joins TRBV29-1 and TRBJ1-2, with D tentatively TRBD1 (6 bases). Between the trimmed V and J ends, which lost 4 bases and 6 bases, there was a span of 18 bases. Per the germline V gene, CDR1 is SQVTM and CDR2 is ANQGSEA. CDR3 size: 14 residues. CDR3: CSVGRGSGADGYTF. The CDR3, as DNA: TGCAGCGTTGGAAGGGGGTCAGGGGCGGATGGCTACACCTTC. Full variable domain (missing parts from reference TRBV29-1 and TRBJ1-2): SAVISQKPSRDICQRGTSLTIQCQVDSQVTMMFWYRQQPGQSLTLIATANQGSEATYESGFVIDKFPISRPNLTFSTLTVSNMSPEDSSIYLCSVGRGSGADGYTFGSGTRLTVV.

The V call is TRBV5-4, the J call TRBJ2-1, with TRBD2 matching over 8 bases. Trimming cost V 4 bases and J 6 bases; bases outside gene matches: 12. CDR1 and CDR2 (germline): SGHNT, YYREEE (reference sequence). The CDR3 contains 16 residues. The CDR3 loop is CASSTGLASPVNEQFF. CDR3 bases: TGTGCCAGCAGCACTGGACTAGCCTCCCCCGTCAATGAGCAGTTCTTC.

Only one count was recorded for this clone. This chain connects TRBV6-1 to TRBJ2-1; a weak D match, TRBD2 (6 bases). The CDR3 has 12 amino acids. Germline V gives CDR1 MNHNS, CDR2 SASEGT. Between the trimmed V and J ends, which lost 9 bases and 6 bases, there was a span of 12 bases. The CDR3 DNA sequence: TGTGCCAGTAACCCCGGGAGCAATGAGCAGTTCTTC. Its translation: CASNPGSNEQFF.

The chain links TRBV7-6 to TRBJ2-3; 7 bases fit TRBD1. The CDR3 is made up of 15 amino acids. Per germline, CDR1 SGHVS and CDR2 FNYEAQ. Unmatched junction bases numbered 8, after V lost 5 bases and J lost 3 bases. As DNA, the CDR3 is TGTGCCAGCAGCCCGGGACAGACCTTAACAGATACGCAGTATTTT. Translating gives CASSPGQTLTDTQYF.

This clone appeared a few times. The gene calls are TRBV7-2 and TRBJ1-6, with 8 bases aligning to TRBD1. In germline, CDR1 is SGHTA, CDR2 FQGNSA. J lost 9 bases, V lost 9 bases, and 10 bases had no gene match. The CDR3 length is 14 residues. DNA for the CDR3: TGTGCCAGTTTTGAAGGACAGGGAGGTTCACCCCTCCACTTT. This gives the protein CASFEGQGGSPLHF.

The J gene is TRBJ2-3, the V gene TRBV28; weak D call: TRBD1 (6 bases). This CDR3 is 16 amino acids long. Germline CDR1 is MDHEN and CDR2 is SYDVKM. V was clipped by 3 bases and J by 2 bases, with 15 bases between them. The CDR3 DNA reads as TGTGCCAGCAGTTTCCCTCGGACAGCGCCCACAGATACGCAGTATTTT. It codes for CASSFPRTAPTDTQYF.

The chain has TRBV19 and TRBJ1-4; D gene uncertain. CDR1 and CDR2 (germline): LNHDA, SQIVND (reference sequence). Trimming shortened V by 9 bases and J by 7 bases, and 15 bases separated the two germline ends. The CDR3 sequence is 13 residues long. The CDR3 DNA is TGTGCCAGCCACCTGGCGGTGGGTGAAAAACTGTTTTTT. Protein product: CASHLAVGEKLFF.

This chain uses TRBV5-1 with TRBJ2-7; 8 bases map to TRBD1. CDR1 and CDR2 (germline): SGHRS, YFSETQ. With V trimmed by 0 bases and J by 0 bases, 2 bases remained unmatched. CDR3 length: 15 amino acids. Written as DNA, the CDR3 is TGCGCCAGCAGCTTGGGGACAGGGATCTCCTACGAGCAGTACTTC. It codes for CASSLGTGISYEQYF.

The genes are TRBV10-3 and TRBJ2-7, with unresolved D. The V gene lost 4 bases and the J gene lost 0 bases, with 4 bases spanning the gap. The CDR3 sequence is 12 residues long. The germline V gene has CDR1 ENHRY and CDR2 SYGVKD. This chain's CDR3 is CAISGSSYEQYF. The CDR3 DNA follows: TGTGCCATCAGTGGCAGCTCCTACGAGCAGTACTTC.

The chain links TRBV4-1 to TRBJ2-5, with 12 bases matching TRBD2. CDR1 MGHRA and CDR2 YSYEKL come from the germline V gene. CDR3 length: 16 amino acids. V lost 0 bases and J lost 4; bases outside the gene matches: 3. The CDR3 loop is CASSQEASGGAETQYF. In DNA form, the CDR3 reads TGCGCCAGCAGCCAAGAAGCTAGCGGGGGGGCAGAGACCCAGTACTTC.

The chain has TRBV2 and TRBJ2-1, with 8 bases that match TRBD1. This CDR3 spans 13 amino acids. V was pared by 8 bases and J by 5 bases, with 5 bases of the junction left unmatched. The germline CDR1 and CDR2 sequences are SNHLY and FYNNEI. CDR3 sequence (DNA): TGTGCCAGCTACGGACAGGGTAACAATGAGCAGTTCTTC. Protein product: CASYGQGNNEQFF.